Listed below are T cell receptor beta chains from one sample, sequenced in a study of PD-1 blockade in classical Hodgkin lymphoma. Sequencing was performed with immunoSEQ multiplex PCR; in TCRdb, only in-frame clones are kept and a portion is missing. The profile shows about 29,000 clones, about 85% of them singletons. Sequenced material: CD4+ T cells from blood, taken at baseline. The receptors derive from a human donor with classical Hodgkin lymphoma. Each CDR3 is given with its conserved first and last residue. The D gene is left open where the match is weak. Only some rows state a clone size, as once, few, many or a class for expanded clones.

size,J,V,D,CDR3,DNA
few,TRBJ2-6,TRBV6-6,NA,CASSQRHGGANVLTF,TGTGCCAGCAGTCAACGACACGGAGGGGCCAACGTCCTGACTTTC
NA,TRBJ2-3,TRBV4-1,TRBD2,CASSQEGLAGGTSTDTQYF,TGCGCCAGCAGCCAAGAGGGACTAGCGGGAGGGACTAGCACAGATACGCAGTATTTT
NA,TRBJ2-3,TRBV18,TRBD1,CASATGQGAKQYF,TGTGCCAGCGCTACGGGGCAGGGGGCGAAGCAGTATTTT
NA,TRBJ2-1,TRBV27,NA,CASSYTGLGYNEQFF,TGTGCCAGCAGTTACACGGGGCTAGGGTACAATGAGCAGTTCTTC
NA,TRBJ1-2,TRBV6-1,NA,CASSEATGGVGFGYTF,TGTGCCAGCAGTGAAGCTACAGGCGGGGTCGGGTTTGGCTACACCTTC
once,TRBJ2-3,TRBV19,TRBD2,CATGLAGSTDTQYF,TGTGCCACCGGACTAGCGGGCAGCACAGATACGCAGTATTTT
NA,TRBJ2-7,TRBV7-9,NA,CASSPNGKPYEQYF,TGTGCCAGCAGCCCAAACGGGAAGCCCTACGAGCAGTACTTC
NA,TRBJ2-7,TRBV11-2,TRBD2,CASSLELAGSEQYF,TGTGCCAGCAGCTTAGAACTAGCGGGTAGCGAGCAGTACTTC
NA,TRBJ1-2,TRBV19,NA,CASSHPDSRYGYTF,TGTGCCAGTAGTCATCCCGATTCCCGCTATGGCTACACCTTC
NA,TRBJ2-5,TRBV7-2,TRBD2,CASSWVPGTSGARGETQYF,TGTGCCAGCAGCTGGGTTCCCGGGACTAGCGGAGCCCGGGGAGAGACCCAGTACTTC
NA,TRBJ1-5,TRBV9,NA,CASSASDDQPQHF,TGTGCCAGCAGCGCGTCGGATGATCAGCCCCAGCATTTT
once,TRBJ1-1,TRBV9,NA,CASSVESGWNTEAFF,TGTGCCAGCAGCGTAGAGTCGGGCTGGAACACTGAAGCTTTCTTT
NA,TRBJ1-2,TRBV4-3,NA,CASSQKGAETGGGDGYTF,TGCGCCAGCAGCCAAAAAGGAGCCGAGACCGGGGGAGGGGATGGCTACACCTTC
NA,TRBJ1-4,TRBV28,NA,CASTSVGTNEKLFF,TGTGCCAGCACATCGGTAGGAACTAATGAAAAACTGTTTTTT